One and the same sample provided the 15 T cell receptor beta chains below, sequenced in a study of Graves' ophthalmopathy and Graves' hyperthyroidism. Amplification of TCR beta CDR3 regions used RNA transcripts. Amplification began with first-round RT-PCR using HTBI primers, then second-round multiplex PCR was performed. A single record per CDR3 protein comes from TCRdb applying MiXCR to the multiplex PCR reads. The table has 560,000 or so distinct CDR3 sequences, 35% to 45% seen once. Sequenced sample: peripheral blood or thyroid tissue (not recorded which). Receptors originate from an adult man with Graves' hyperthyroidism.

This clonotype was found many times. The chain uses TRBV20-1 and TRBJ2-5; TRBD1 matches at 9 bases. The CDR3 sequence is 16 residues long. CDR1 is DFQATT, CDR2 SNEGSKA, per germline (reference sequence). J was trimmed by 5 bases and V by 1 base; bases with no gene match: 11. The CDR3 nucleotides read TGCAGTGCTAGAGTCCTCCCCATCGGGACAGGGGAGACCCAGTACTTC. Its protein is CSARVLPIGTGETQYF.

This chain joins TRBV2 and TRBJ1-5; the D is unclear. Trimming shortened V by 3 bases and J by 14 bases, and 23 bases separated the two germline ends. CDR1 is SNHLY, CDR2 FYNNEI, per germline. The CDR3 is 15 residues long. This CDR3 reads CASSEQLAGEKNEHF. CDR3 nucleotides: TGTGCCAGCAGTGAGCAGCTAGCGGGAGAAAAGAATGAGCATTTT. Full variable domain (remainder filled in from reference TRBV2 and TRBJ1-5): EPEVTQTPSHQVTQMGQEVILRCVPISNHLYFYWYRQILGQKVEFLVSFYNNEISEKSEIFDDQFSVERPDGSNFTLKIRSTKLEDSAMYFCASSEQLAGEKNEHFGDGTRLSIL.

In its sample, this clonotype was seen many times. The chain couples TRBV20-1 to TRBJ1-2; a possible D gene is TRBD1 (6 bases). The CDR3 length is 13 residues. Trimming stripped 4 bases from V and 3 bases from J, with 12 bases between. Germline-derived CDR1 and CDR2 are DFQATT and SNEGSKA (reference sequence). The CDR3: CSATGTRDYGYTF. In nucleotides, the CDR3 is TGCAGTGCTACCGGGACAAGGGACTATGGCTACACCTTC.

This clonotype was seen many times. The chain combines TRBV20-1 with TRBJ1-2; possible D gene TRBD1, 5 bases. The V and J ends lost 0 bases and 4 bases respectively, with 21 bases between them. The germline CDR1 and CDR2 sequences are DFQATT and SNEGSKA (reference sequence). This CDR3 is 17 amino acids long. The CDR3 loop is CSARDSGGGLYLYGYTF. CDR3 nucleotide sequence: TGCAGTGCTAGAGACAGCGGGGGGGGATTATATCTCTATGGCTACACCTTC.

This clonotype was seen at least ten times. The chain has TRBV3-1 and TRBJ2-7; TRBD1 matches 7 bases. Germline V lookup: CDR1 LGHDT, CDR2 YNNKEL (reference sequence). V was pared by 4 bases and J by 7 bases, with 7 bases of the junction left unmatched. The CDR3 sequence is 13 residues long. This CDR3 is CASSPSSRGEQYF. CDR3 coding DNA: TGTGCCAGCAGCCCCTCGAGCAGGGGGGAGCAGTACTTC.

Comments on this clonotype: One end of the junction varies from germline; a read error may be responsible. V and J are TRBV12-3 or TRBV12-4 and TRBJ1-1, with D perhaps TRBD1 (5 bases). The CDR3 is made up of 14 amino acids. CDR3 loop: CASGLTRQYTGAFF. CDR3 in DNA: TGTGCTAGTGGTTTGACACGACAGTACACTGGAGCTTTCTTT.

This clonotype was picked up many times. This CDR3 reads CASSLAALREQYF. In nucleotides, the CDR3 is TGTGCCAGCAGCTTAGCGGCCCTCCGGGAGCAGTACTTC. V is TRBV7-6 and J is TRBJ2-7; D gene unclear. V lost 0 bases to trimming and J lost 7 bases, with 10 bases between them. Germline V gives CDR1 SGHVS, CDR2 FNYEAQ. The CDR3 runs to 13 residues.

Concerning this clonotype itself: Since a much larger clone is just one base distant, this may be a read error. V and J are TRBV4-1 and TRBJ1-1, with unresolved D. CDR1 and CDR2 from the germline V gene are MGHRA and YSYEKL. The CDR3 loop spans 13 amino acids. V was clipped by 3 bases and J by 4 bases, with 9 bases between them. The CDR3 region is CASSHQPLTEAFF. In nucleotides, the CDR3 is TGCGCCAGCAGCCACCAACCACTCACTGAAGCTTTCTTT.

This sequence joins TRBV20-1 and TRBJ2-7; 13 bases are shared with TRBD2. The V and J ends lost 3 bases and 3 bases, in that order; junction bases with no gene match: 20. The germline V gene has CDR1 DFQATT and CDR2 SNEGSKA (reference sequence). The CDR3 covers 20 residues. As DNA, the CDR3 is TGCAGTGCTAGTGGGGGACTAGCGGGGCGTCTTCGTGGTGGGGGCTACGAGCAGTACTTC. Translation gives CSASGGLAGRLRGGGYEQYF.

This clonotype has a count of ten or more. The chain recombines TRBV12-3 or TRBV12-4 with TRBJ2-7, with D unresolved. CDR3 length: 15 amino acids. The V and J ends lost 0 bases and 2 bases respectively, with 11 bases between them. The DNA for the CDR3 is TGTGCCAGCAGTTTAGCCCTAGACACGACCTACGAGCAGTACTTC. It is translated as CASSLALDTTYEQYF.

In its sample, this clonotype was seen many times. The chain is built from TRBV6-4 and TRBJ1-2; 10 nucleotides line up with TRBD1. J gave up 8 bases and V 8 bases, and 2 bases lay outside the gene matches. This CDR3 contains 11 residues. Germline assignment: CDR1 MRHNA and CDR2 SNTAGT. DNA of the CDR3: TGTGCCAGCCGGGGACAGGGGGGCTACACCTTC. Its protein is CASRGQGGYTF.

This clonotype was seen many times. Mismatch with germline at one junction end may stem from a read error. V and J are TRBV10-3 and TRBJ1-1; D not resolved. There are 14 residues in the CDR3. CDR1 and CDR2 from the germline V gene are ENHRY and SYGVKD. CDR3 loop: CASSEALGDTEAFF. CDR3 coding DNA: TGTGCCAGCAGTGAAGCGCTCGGAGACACTGAAGCTTTCTTT.

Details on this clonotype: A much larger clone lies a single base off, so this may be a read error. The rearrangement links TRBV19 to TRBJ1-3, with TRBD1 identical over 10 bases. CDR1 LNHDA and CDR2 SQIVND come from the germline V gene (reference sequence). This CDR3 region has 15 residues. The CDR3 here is CASTPGTGAGNTVYF. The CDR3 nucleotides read TGTGCCAGTACCCCTGGGACAGGGGCTGGAAACACCGTATATTTT.

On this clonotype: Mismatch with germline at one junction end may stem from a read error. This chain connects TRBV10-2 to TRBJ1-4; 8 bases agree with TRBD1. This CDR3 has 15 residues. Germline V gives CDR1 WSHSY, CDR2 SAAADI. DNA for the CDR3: TGTGCCAGCAGTGTTGGACAGGGCCAGGGGGAAAAACTGTTTTTT. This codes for CASSVGQGQGEKLFF.

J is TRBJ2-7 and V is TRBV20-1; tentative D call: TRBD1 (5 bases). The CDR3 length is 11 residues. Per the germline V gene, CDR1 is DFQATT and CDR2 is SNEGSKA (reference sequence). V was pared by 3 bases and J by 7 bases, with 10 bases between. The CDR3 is CSARKDNEQYF. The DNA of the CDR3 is TGCAGTGCTAGGAAGGACAATGAGCAGTACTTC.